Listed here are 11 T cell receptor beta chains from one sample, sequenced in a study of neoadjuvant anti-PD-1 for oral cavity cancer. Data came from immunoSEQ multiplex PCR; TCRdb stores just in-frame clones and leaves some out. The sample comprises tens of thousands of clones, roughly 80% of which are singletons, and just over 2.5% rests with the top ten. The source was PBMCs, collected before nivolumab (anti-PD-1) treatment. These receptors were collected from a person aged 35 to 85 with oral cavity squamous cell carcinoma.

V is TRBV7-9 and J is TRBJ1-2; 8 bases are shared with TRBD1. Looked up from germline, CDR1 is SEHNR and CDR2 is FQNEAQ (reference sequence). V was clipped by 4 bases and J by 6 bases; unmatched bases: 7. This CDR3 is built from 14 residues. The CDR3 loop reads CASSYQGAFDGYTF. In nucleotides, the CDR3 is TGTGCCAGCAGCTACCAGGGGGCGTTCGATGGCTACACCTTC.

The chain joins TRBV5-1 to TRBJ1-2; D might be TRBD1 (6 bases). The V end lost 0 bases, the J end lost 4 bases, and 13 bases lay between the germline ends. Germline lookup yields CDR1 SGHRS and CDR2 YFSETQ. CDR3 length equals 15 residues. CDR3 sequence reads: CASSLDGGRSYGYTF. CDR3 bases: TGCGCCAGCAGCTTGGACGGGGGGCGCAGCTATGGCTACACCTTC. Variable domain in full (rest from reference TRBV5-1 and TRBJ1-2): KAGVTQTPRYLIKTRGQQVTLSCSPISGHRSVSWYQQTPGQGLQFLFEYFSETQRNKGNFPGRFSGRQFSNSRSEMNVSTLELGDSALYLCASSLDGGRSYGYTFGSGTRLTVV.

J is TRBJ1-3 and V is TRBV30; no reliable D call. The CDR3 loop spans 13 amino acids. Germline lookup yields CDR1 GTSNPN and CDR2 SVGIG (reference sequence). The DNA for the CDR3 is TGTGCTAGGAGGGCAGCGAGCCGAGACACCATATATTTT. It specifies CARRAASRDTIYF.

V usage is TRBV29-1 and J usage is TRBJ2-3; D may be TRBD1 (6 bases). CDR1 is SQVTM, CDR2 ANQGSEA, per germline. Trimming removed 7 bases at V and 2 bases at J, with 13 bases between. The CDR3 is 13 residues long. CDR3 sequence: CSGGTSFTDTQYF. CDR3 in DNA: TGCAGCGGGGGGACATCCTTCACAGATACGCAGTATTTT.

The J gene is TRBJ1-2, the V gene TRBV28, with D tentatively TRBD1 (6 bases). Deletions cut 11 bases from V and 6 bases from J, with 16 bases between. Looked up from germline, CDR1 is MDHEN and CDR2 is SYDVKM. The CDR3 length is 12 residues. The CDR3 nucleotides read TGTGCCGCCGCCGGGGGGCTCGATGGCTACACCTTC. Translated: CAAAGGLDGYTF.

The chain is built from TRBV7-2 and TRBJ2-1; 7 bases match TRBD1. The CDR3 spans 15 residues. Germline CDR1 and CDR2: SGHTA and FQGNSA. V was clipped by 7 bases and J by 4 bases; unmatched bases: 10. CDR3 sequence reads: CASTFTGTVYNEQFF. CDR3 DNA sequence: TGTGCCAGCACCTTCACCGGGACAGTGTACAATGAGCAGTTCTTC.

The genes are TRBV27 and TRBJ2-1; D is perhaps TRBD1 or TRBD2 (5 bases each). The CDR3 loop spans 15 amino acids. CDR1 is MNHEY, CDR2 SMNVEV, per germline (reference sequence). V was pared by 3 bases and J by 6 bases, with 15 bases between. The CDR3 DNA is TGTGCCAGCAGTTTTGGAAGGGGAGTGGGCAATGAGCAGTTCTTC. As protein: CASSFGRGVGNEQFF.

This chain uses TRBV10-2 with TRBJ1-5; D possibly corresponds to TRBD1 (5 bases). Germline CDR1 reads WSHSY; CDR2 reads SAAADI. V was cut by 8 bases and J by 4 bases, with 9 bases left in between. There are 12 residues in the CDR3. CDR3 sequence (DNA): TGCGCCAGCCGGGGGTCGAATCAGCCCCAGCATTTT. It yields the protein CASRGSNQPQHF.

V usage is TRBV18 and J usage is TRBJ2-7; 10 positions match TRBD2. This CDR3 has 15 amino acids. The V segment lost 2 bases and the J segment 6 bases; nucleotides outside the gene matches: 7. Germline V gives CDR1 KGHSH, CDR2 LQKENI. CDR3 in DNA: TGTGCCAGCTCACCAAAGCGGGAGGGCCTAGTCGAGCAGTACTTC. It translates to CASSPKREGLVEQYF.

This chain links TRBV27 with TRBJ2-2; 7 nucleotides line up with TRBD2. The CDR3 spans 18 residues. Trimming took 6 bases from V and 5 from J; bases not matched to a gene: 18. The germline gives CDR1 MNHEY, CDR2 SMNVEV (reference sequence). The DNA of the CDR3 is TGTGCCAGCAGGCCGGGGGGTCAACGGGGAGGCTTAACCGGGGAGCTGTTTTTT. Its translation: CASRPGGQRGGLTGELFF.

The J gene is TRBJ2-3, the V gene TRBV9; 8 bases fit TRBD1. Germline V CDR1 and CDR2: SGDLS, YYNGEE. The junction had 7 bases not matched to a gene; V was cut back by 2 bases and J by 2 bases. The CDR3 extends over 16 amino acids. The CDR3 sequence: CASSVRQGNPTDTQYF. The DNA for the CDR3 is TGTGCCAGCAGCGTCAGACAGGGGAACCCCACAGATACGCAGTATTTT.